The clone carrying this T cell receptor beta chain was observed a few times. Its target is unknown. cDNA reverse transcribed from extracted RNA served as the sequencing template. Only in-frame clones appear in the TCRdb table, and some are missing; sequencing was by immunoSEQ multiplex PCR. Of about 250,000 clones listed, about 68% are singletons. As part of sample collection, lesional scalp punch biopsies and peripheral blood were taken from alopecia areata patients. The sample belongs to a study of CD8+ T cells in alopecia areata. Study-level background: For 6 to 18 months, tofacitinib was taken, and 6 months off drug followed.

Study results and limitations: There were also resident alphabeta T cells of normal skin sequenced in scalp samples.

V lost 3 bases and J lost 4; bases outside the gene matches: 5. Germline CDR1 and CDR2: GTSNPN and SVGIG (reference sequence). This CDR3 has 14 amino acids. The sequences come from CD4+ T cells sorted from blood, collected at week 0. This sequence was found in a human donor with alopecia areata. The genes are TRBV30 and TRBJ1-2; 10 nucleotides match TRBD1. CDR3 nucleotide sequence: TGTGCCTGGAGCCGGGACAGGGGTTCCTATGGCTACACCTTC. As protein: CAWSRDRGSYGYTF.